This T cell receptor beta chain was obtained from a study of beta chain features in type 1 diabetes. Study overall: Sorted cell examination encompassed about 110 million cells across all samples.

Trimming shortened V by 1 base and J by 5 bases, and 12 bases separated the two germline ends. The CDR3 has 14 residues. Germline V gene data show CDR1 as SGHTA and CDR2 as FQGNSA. As every portion of the isolated RNA was reverse transcribed, the sequencing read expressed TCRB transcripts. TCRdb's table, derived via immunoSEQ multiplex PCR, lists solely in-frame clones and lacks some. The profile shows more than 130,000 clones, less than 9% of them singletons. For this clone: Its antigen remains unidentified.

General observations from the study: In all four CD4+ subsets, TCRB CDR3 length was significantly, moderately reduced in type 1 diabetes.

The chain couples TRBV7-2 to TRBJ2-7; D may be TRBD1 (5 bases). This TCR was recovered from a woman in her 30s in good health. Sequenced material: central memory CD4+ T cells from blood. The CDR3 nucleotides are TGTGCCAGCAGCTTAGTAGGGGCTCTGGACGAGCAGTACTTC. This encodes CASSLVGALDEQYF. Full variable domain (outside the CDR3, taken from reference TRBV7-2 and TRBJ2-7): GAGVSQSPSNKVTEKGKDVELRCDPISGHTALYWYRQSLGQGLEFLIYFQGNSAPDKSGLPSDRFSAERTGGSVSTLTIQRTQQEDSAVYLCASSLVGALDEQYFGPGTRLTVT.